This is a list of T cell receptor beta chains from one sample in a study of T cell responses to AZD1222 COVID-19 vaccine. Using immunoSEQ multiplex PCR, the repertoire was profiled, and TCRdb retains in-frame clones only, with some absent. The sample lists 150,000 or so clones, around 83% occurring once. The source material was peripheral blood, sampled on day 0 of MenACWY control vaccination. All receptors derive from an adult in good health. Each CDR3 is given with its conserved first and last residue. Fields, in order: D gene, J gene, CDR3 length, V gene, CDR3 protein, CDR3 DNA. A D gene is named only where the DNA matches it firmly.

>NA|TRBJ1-2|14|TRBV19
CASSSPTGNYGYTF
TGTGCCAGTAGTAGCCCCACAGGGAACTATGGCTACACCTTC
>NA|TRBJ2-5|13|TRBV6-5
CASSQQGTETQYF
TGTGCCAGCAGCCAACAGGGAACAGAGACCCAGTACTTC
>NA|TRBJ1-6|14|TRBV9
CASSPAGDNSPLHF
TGTGCCAGCAGCCCGGCTGGAGACAATTCACCCCTCCACTTT
>NA|TRBJ2-1|14|TRBV14
CASSFRDPFNEQFF
TGTGCCAGCAGCTTCCGGGACCCTTTCAATGAGCAGTTCTTC
>NA|TRBJ2-3|14|TRBV19
CASSYQGSTDTQYF
TGTGCCAGTAGTTACCAGGGAAGCACAGATACGCAGTATTTT
>NA|TRBJ2-2|14|TRBV6-5
CASKEGVVTGELFF
TGTGCCAGTAAAGAAGGCGTCGTCACCGGGGAGCTGTTTTTT
>TRBD1|TRBJ2-5|16|TRBV5-4
CASSTSGTGGFETQYF
TGTGCCAGCAGCACCTCCGGGACAGGGGGTTTTGAGACCCAGTACTTC
>NA|TRBJ1-5|14|TRBV6-6
CASTEGVGSQPQHF
TGTGCCAGCACCGAGGGTGTAGGGAGTCAGCCCCAGCATTTT
>NA|TRBJ2-5|12|TRBV10-3
CAISESAETQYF
TGTGCCATCAGTGAGTCGGCCGAGACCCAGTACTTC
>NA|TRBJ2-1|16|TRBV5-6
CASSPNRGGYYNEQFF
TGTGCCAGCAGCCCCAACAGGGGAGGATACTACAATGAGCAGTTCTTC